This TCR beta chain was sequenced in a study of Graves' ophthalmopathy and Graves' hyperthyroidism (dated by TCRdb to between 2017 and 2018). Regarding the complete study: Peripheral blood was collected before any treatment was given, at the time of initial diagnosis. TCR beta repertoire signatures were used to distinguish Graves' ophthalmopathy from Graves' hyperthyroidism and to predict progression to ophthalmopathy. In total, approximately 140 blood samples were TCR-sequenced: around 42 ophthalmopathy, some 75 hyperthyroidism and some 17 hyperthyroidism-to-ophthalmopathy patients. A discovery set of 95 to 100 patients (43 ophthalmopathy, about 58 stable hyperthyroidism) was enrolled to explore V-J signatures distinguishing ophthalmopathy from hyperthyroidism. An independent validation cohort comprised some 19 hyperthyroidism patients and over 15 patients who later progressed from hyperthyroidism to ophthalmopathy. In six hyperthyroidism patients, T-cell repertoires of thyroid tissue and blood were compared. Once sampling was done, hyperthyroidism patients were given methimazole at a starting dose of 30 mg daily, while ophthalmopathy patients were given high-dose intravenous methylprednisolone. The roughly 90 discovery patients were divided at random into training and test sets in a 7:3 ratio. The investigation overall reported the following: Ophthalmopathy was separated from stable hyperthyroidism by the 13-signature model with around 88% sensitivity and less than 82% specificity in cross-validation and with 80%/75% in the test set. In validation, the model predicted ophthalmopathy progression with 70.59% sensitivity and approximately 75% specificity; approximately 12 predicted patients were CT-confirmed with GO in a median of roughly 6.8 months. Among expanded thyroid clonotypes with frequency above 0.001, most also showed up in blood, which suggests that blood repertoires may reflect the thyroid immune response. Sample size was not predetermined statistically, and investigators were not blinded to group allocation.

For repertoire sequencing, TCR beta CDR3 regions were amplified from RNA transcripts. The first round of RT-PCR was done with HTBI primers and the Qiagen OneStep RT-PCR kit, and was followed by a second round of multiplex PCR, then size selection and purification. Sequencing of the libraries was carried out on an Illumina HiSeq2000 in paired-end mode with 100 bp reads. The authors' analysis ran thus. SOAPnuke was used for read processing, and reads with adapters, uncalled bases, a mean Phred below 15, or no exact constant-primer or identifier match were discarded. COPE v1.2.5 was used to merge high-quality paired reads. Clonotypes were defined as unique nucleotide sequences and were aligned to IMGT TRB V, D and J references using MiTCR v1.1. The analysis was limited to V-J combinations with a frequency above 0.0001, which together covered approximately 99% of the repertoires. For each V-J combination, a TCR clonal expansion and chaos score was defined as F50 clonal expansion divided by the chaos observed in the TCRdist matrix. Welch's t-statistics and random forest were used to narrow the features down to about a dozen V-J combinations, which were then fed into a naive Bayes classifier. The similarity between thyroid and blood repertoires was quantified using the Morisita-Horn index. TCRdb trimmed the raw reads at Q25, called clones with MiXCR and kept productive beta chains. When rows share a CDR3 protein, they turn into one entry using the most common DNA and genes. The V and J calls here are based on TCRdb, not the publication. For this sample there are 300,000 to 500,000 distinct CDR3 sequences; approximately 15% appear just once. The top ten clonotypes cover approximately 7% of the sample.

Stable hyperthyroidism was defined as no progression to ophthalmopathy within 18 months of follow-up. The hyperthyroidism patients were 18 to 65 years old and newly diagnosed, with a disease duration of less than 2 months. Anyone with other autoimmune diseases, uncontrolled infections, pregnancy or lactation was excluded from the study. Diagnosis was based on clinical symptoms, serum thyroxine, TRAb, thyroid ultrasound and orbital computed tomography. Using Ficoll-Paque density gradient centrifugation, PBMCs were isolated from about 9.2 ml of fresh peripheral blood. Total RNA was extracted with Trizol reagent and quality-checked on an Agilent 2100 Bioanalyzer. The germline V gene specifies SNHLY as CDR1 and FYNNEI as CDR2. There are 13 amino acids in the CDR3, from cysteine to phenylalanine inclusive. The entry retains the CDR3 DNA only, 39 bases that are in frame from base 1. V trim: 7 bases; J trim: 7 bases; unmatched bases: 6.

In this sample, this clonotype turned up many times. The target of this receptor is not known. Nothing much larger sits one base from this clone, and base qualities are not available. The sequence links TRBV2 to TRBJ1-2, and TRBD1 matches 10 of the central bases. Sample: peripheral blood. This TCR derives from a woman aged 18-29 years with stable Graves' hyperthyroidism. Donor details come from another sample of the same person, matched by shared clones. The CDR3 protein: CASKGTGDGGYTF. Read as DNA, the sequence is TGTGCCAGCAAGGGGACAGGGGATGGTGGCTACACCTTC.